Each of the 32 T cell receptor beta chains below was sequenced from the same sample in a study of blood T cells in healthy people across ages. A second about 7 to 12 cycle PCR used barcoded and J-beta primers. MiXCR was run by TCRdb on the 5' RACE reads, yielding one entry per CDR3 protein. The data show fewer than 800,000 distinct CDR3 sequences, more than 20% seen once. A further study also used this sample, focusing on T cells of mothers and their children.

The sample comprised blood. The source is a boy aged 10-17 years in good health.

J is TRBJ2-5 and V is TRBV29-1; 8 bases fit TRBD1. Germline trimming cut 6 bases from V and 5 bases from J; bases unmatched to any gene: 17. The V gene's germline CDR1 is SQVTM and CDR2 ANQGSEA. The CDR3 is made up of 16 amino acids. The CDR3 region is CSVAPRTGTAGETQYF. The CDR3 region has the DNA TGCAGCGTAGCACCCAGGACAGGGACCGCGGGGGAGACCCAGTACTTC. The entire variable domain, with the rest obtained from reference TRBV29-1 and TRBJ2-5, is as follows: SAVISQKPSRDICQRGTSLTIQCQVDSQVTMMFWYRQQPGQSLTLIATANQGSEATYESGFVIDKFPISRPNLTFSTLTVSNMSPEDSSIYLCSVAPRTGTAGETQYFGPGTRLLVL.

V is TRBV10-3 and J is TRBJ2-5, with D perhaps matching TRBD2 (6 bases). This CDR3 is built from 15 residues. The germline CDR1 and CDR2 sequences are ENHRY and SYGVKD. V lost 4 bases and J 0 bases, leaving 12 bases between the germline ends. CDR3 DNA sequence: TGTGCCATCAGTGCGCTACTAGCTTACCAAGAGACCCAGTACTTC. As protein: CAISALLAYQETQYF.

This clonotype was counted a few times. J is TRBJ2-5 and V is TRBV28; the match to TRBD1 covers 11 bases. The J call may be wrong; the DNA end is better matched by TRBJ2-7. This CDR3 has 15 residues. CDR1 MDHEN and CDR2 SYDVKM come from the germline V gene. CDR3 protein: CASSSAGQGAYEQYF. In nucleotides, the CDR3 is TGTGCCAGCAGTTCAGCGGGACAGGGGGCCTACGAGCAGTACTTC.

This sequence joins TRBV7-8 and TRBJ2-5; D not certain. The end of the DNA aligns better with TRBJ2-1, so the J call may be wrong. The CDR3 length is 13 residues. The germline V gene has CDR1 SGHVS and CDR2 FQNEAQ. CDR3 loop: CASSFRSYNEQFF. The CDR3 region has the DNA TGTGCCAGCAGCTTCCGTTCTTACAATGAGCAGTTCTTC.

The rearrangement links TRBV20-1 to TRBJ2-1, with TRBD2 matching over 9 bases. The ends lost 0 bases at V and 10 bases at J; junction bases unmatched: 10. This CDR3 has 15 residues. Germline CDR1 DFQATT, CDR2 SNEGSKA (reference sequence). The CDR3 protein is CSARDLREGSREQFF. CDR3 sequence (DNA): TGCAGTGCTAGAGACTTGCGGGAGGGTAGTCGGGAGCAGTTCTTC.

In this sample, this clonotype turned up a few times. The genes are TRBV28 and TRBJ2-5; 9 bases agree with TRBD2. With the DNA end fitting TRBJ2-1 better, the J assignment may be wrong. Germline V CDR1 and CDR2: MDHEN, SYDVKM. CDR3 size: 16 residues. In DNA form, the CDR3 reads TGTGCCAGCAGTTCCGGAGTGGCGGGAGGGCCCATTGAGCAGTTCTTC. Encoded protein: CASSSGVAGGPIEQFF.

Only a few counts were recorded for this clonotype. The V and J genes are TRBV6-5 and TRBJ1-1; D call uncertain. CDR3 length: 14 amino acids. Germline V CDR1 and CDR2: MNHEY, SVGAGI. Trimming cost V 2 bases and J 0 bases, with 7 bases left between them. Here the CDR3 DNA reads TGTGCCAGCAGTTACATGGGAATGAACACTGAAGCTTTCTTT. The encoded protein is CASSYMGMNTEAFF.

J is TRBJ2-1 and V is TRBV29-1, with 10 positions matching TRBD2. CDR1 and CDR2 (germline): SQVTM, ANQGSEA. V was clipped by 2 bases and J by 3 bases; unmatched bases: 1. This CDR3 has 14 residues. The CDR3 spells CSVEQREGYNEQFF. CDR3 DNA sequence: TGCAGCGTTGAACAGCGGGAGGGCTACAATGAGCAGTTCTTC.

This clonotype was seen more than once but under ten times. The CDR3: CASRGLATGTDTQYF. Here the CDR3 DNA reads TGTGCCAGCAGAGGACTAGCGACGGGAACAGATACGCAGTATTTT. The rearrangement uses TRBV11-2 and TRBJ2-3, with 9 bases aligning to TRBD2. Germline loops: CDR1 SGHAT, CDR2 FQNNGV. After removal of 6 bases from V and 3 bases from J, the junction contained 7 bases not matched to a gene. The CDR3 has 15 amino acids. Full variable domain (missing parts from reference TRBV11-2 and TRBJ2-3): EAGVAQSPRYKIIEKRQSVAFWCNPISGHATLYWYQQILGQGPKLLIQFQNNGVVDDSQLPKDRFSAERLKGVDSTLKIQPAKLEDSAVYLCASRGLATGTDTQYFGPGTRLTVL.

About this clonotype itself: No conserved phenylalanine or tryptophan ends this CDR3, so it is likely a read error. The chain carries TRBV7-2 and TRBJ1-5, with D unresolved. Trimming shortened V by 3 bases and J by 4 bases, and 7 bases separated the two germline ends. CDR1 and CDR2 from the germline V gene are SGHTA and FQGNSA. The CDR3 spans 13 residues. The CDR3 reads CASSLELNQPQHL. In DNA form, the CDR3 reads TGTGCCAGCAGCTTGGAGCTAAATCAGCCCCAGCATCTT.

CDR3 bases: TGTGCCAGCAACCAGGAAAGAGCCAGCGGGGGAAGAGAGACCCAGTACTTC. Its translation is CASNQERASGGRETQYF. The rearrangement uses TRBV3-1 and TRBJ2-5; 8 nucleotides agree with TRBD2. CDR3 size: 17 residues. Trimming at V came to 7 bases and at J to 4 bases, leaving 17 bases not matched to a gene. Germline CDR1 reads LGHDT; CDR2 reads YNNKEL (reference sequence).

The DNA of the CDR3 is TGTGCCATCGCAGGCGGCCAGGGGGCTAGGGAGACCCAGTACTTC. It translates to CAIAGGQGARETQYF. The genes are TRBV10-3 and TRBJ2-1, with 8 bases fitting TRBD1. The J call is in doubt because the DNA end fits TRBJ2-5 better. The CDR3 runs 15 residues. The germline V gene encodes CDR1 ENHRY and CDR2 SYGVKD.

This clonotype was detected only a few times. The chain has TRBV20-1 and TRBJ2-7; 7 bases are a match to TRBD2. With 1 base clipped from V and 1 base from J, the junction kept 10 bases outside the gene matches. CDR3 length equals 16 residues. Germline V gives CDR1 DFQATT, CDR2 SNEGSKA (reference sequence). In DNA, the CDR3 is TGCAGTGCTAGAGGGGAAGGGCTAGCGGATTCCTACGAGCAGTACTTC. Its protein is CSARGEGLADSYEQYF.

This clonotype has ten or more counts. This CDR3 is CASSPSGLADNEQFF. The CDR3 region has the DNA TGTGCCAGCAGCCCGTCGGGACTAGCGGACAATGAGCAGTTCTTC. The chain couples TRBV6-2 or TRBV6-3 to TRBJ2-1; 11 bases agree with TRBD2. Unmatched junction bases numbered 6, after V lost 6 bases and J lost 5 bases. The CDR3 contains 15 residues. Looked up from germline, CDR1 is MNHEY and CDR2 is SVGEGT.

This clonotype showed up just a few times. The rearrangement joins TRBV10-3 to TRBJ2-5; the D gene is possibly TRBD1 (6 bases). The CDR3 sequence is 17 residues long. V was pared by 11 bases and J by 2 bases, with 27 bases between. Germline CDR1 ENHRY, CDR2 SYGVKD. The CDR3 sequence is CAVTEFTGRGIQETQYF. In DNA, the CDR3 is TGTGCCGTCACCGAATTCACAGGGAGAGGTATTCAAGAGACCCAGTACTTC.

This clonotype has a handful of counts. This rearrangement joins TRBV24-1 to TRBJ2-2; a possible D gene is TRBD1 (6 bases). CDR1 and CDR2 from the germline V gene are KGHDR and SFDVKD. The CDR3 runs 16 residues. The V end lost 4 bases, the J end lost 1 base, and 12 bases lay between the germline ends. CDR3 sequence reads: CATSDWGTRNTGELFF. CDR3 bases: TGTGCCACCAGTGACTGGGGGACACGGAACACCGGGGAGCTGTTTTTT.

Comments on this clonotype: One end of the junction is discordant with germline, which a read error may explain. This chain uses TRBV2 with TRBJ2-4; D may be TRBD1 or TRBD2 (5 bases each). The CDR3 runs to 14 residues. Germline V gives CDR1 SNHLY, CDR2 FYNNEI. CDR3 sequence (DNA): TGTGCCTGCAGTACGGGACGGACGACACACATTCAGTACTTC. Protein product: CACSTGRTTHIQYF. Looking up the rest from reference TRBV2 and TRBJ2-4 gives the full variable domain: EPEVTQTPSHQVTQMGQEVILRCVPISNHLYFYWYRQILGQKVEFLVSFYNNEISEKSEIFDDQFSVERPDGSNFTLKIRSTKLEDSAMYFCACSTGRTTHIQYFGAGTRLSVL.

This clonotype was observed a few times. The chain combines TRBV25-1 with TRBJ1-2, with unresolved D. CDR1 MGHDK and CDR2 SYGVNS come from the germline V gene. The CDR3 spans 10 residues. The V gene lost 8 bases and the J gene lost 4 bases, with 5 bases spanning the gap. CDR3 amino acids: CASEGYGYTF. In DNA, the CDR3 is TGTGCCAGCGAGGGCTATGGCTACACCTTC.

This chain uses TRBV6-1 with TRBJ1-4, with TRBD1 matching over 9 bases. CDR3 length: 16 amino acids. Per germline, CDR1 MNHNS and CDR2 SASEGT. V trimming: 6 bases; J trimming: 3 bases; junction bases outside the gene matches: 8. This CDR3 is CASRGDREVPNEKLFF. The DNA of the CDR3 is TGTGCCAGCAGGGGGGACAGGGAGGTTCCTAATGAAAAACTGTTTTTT.

In this sample, this clonotype turned up a few times. The gene calls are TRBV7-2 and TRBJ2-7, with D possibly being TRBD2 (5 bases). Trimming took 0 bases from V and 3 from J, leaving 6 bases between them. Germline assignment: CDR1 SGHTA and CDR2 FQGNSA. This CDR3 has 13 residues. CDR3 amino acids: CASSLAAVYEQYF. The CDR3 DNA reads TGTGCCAGCAGCTTAGCAGCGGTCTACGAGCAGTACTTC. The whole variable domain, remainder taken from reference TRBV7-2 and TRBJ2-7, is GAGVSQSPSNKVTEKGKDVELRCDPISGHTALYWYRQSLGQGLEFLIYFQGNSAPDKSGLPSDRFSAERTGGSVSTLTIQRTQQEDSAVYLCASSLAAVYEQYFGPGTRLTVT.

The chain recombines TRBV7-9 with TRBJ1-2; D is unresolved. Germline V gene data show CDR1 as SEHNR and CDR2 as FQNEAQ (reference sequence). Trimming pared 5 bases from V and 3 bases from J, leaving 10 bases between. This CDR3 comprises 13 residues. CDR3 DNA: TGTGCCAGCAGCCCACATATGGACTATGGCTACACCTTC. Its translation is CASSPHMDYGYTF.

The chain is built from TRBV29-1 and TRBJ2-5, with D possibly TRBD2 on 5 matching bases. The germline CDR1 and CDR2 sequences are SQVTM and ANQGSEA. The CDR3 sequence is 13 residues long. The V end lost 4 bases, the J end lost 5 bases, and 14 bases lay between the germline ends. CDR3 bases: TGCAGCGTTGTGGATGGGAGACGGGAGACCCAGTACTTC. Its translation is CSVVDGRRETQYF.

This clonotype has only a few counts. The rearrangement uses TRBV6-1 and TRBJ2-7; D is possibly TRBD1 or TRBD2 (5 bases each). Germline CDR1 and CDR2: MNHNS and SASEGT. V was cut by 10 bases and J by 4 bases, with 8 bases left in between. The CDR3 has 10 amino acids. CDR3 residues: CATGAYEQYF. DNA of the CDR3: TGTGCCACCGGGGCTTACGAGCAGTACTTC.

This clonotype was recorded a few times. V usage is TRBV19 and J usage is TRBJ2-7; 11 bases agree with TRBD1. From germline, CDR1 is LNHDA and CDR2 SQIVND (reference sequence). J lost 5 bases, V lost 6 bases, and 6 bases had no gene match. The CDR3 consists of 14 residues. CDR3: CASSRTGGLNEQYF. In DNA, the CDR3 is TGTGCCAGTAGCCGGACAGGGGGCTTGAACGAGCAGTACTTC.

The count of this clonotype is one. DNA of the CDR3: TGTGCCAGCAGTTTAGCCTCCCTCAGGGTCCCCCAGCATTTT. It codes for CASSLASLRVPQHF. The chain combines TRBV12-3 or TRBV12-4 with TRBJ1-5; TRBD1 might be the D (5 bases). This CDR3 has 14 amino acids. Between the trimmed V and J ends, which lost 0 bases and 10 bases, there was a span of 13 bases.

As concerns this clonotype: This CDR3 is missing its conserved last phenylalanine or tryptophan, likely due to a read error. The chain couples TRBV5-1 to TRBJ1-4; the D gene is possibly TRBD1 (6 bases). Germline CDR1 SGHRS, CDR2 YFSETQ. Trimming shortened V by 4 bases and J by 8 bases, and 15 bases separated the two germline ends. This CDR3 is 14 amino acids long. The CDR3 sequence: CASSVDSRREKLFL. The CDR3, as DNA: TGCGCCAGCAGCGTGGACAGTCGGAGGGAAAAACTGTTTTTG.

The rearrangement uses TRBV4-1 and TRBJ2-1; maybe TRBD1 (6 bases). The CDR3 sequence is 11 residues long. Germline V lookup: CDR1 MGHRA, CDR2 YSYEKL. The ends were cut back, 1 base at V and 13 bases at J, with 8 bases in the middle. CDR3 nucleotide sequence: TGCGCCAGCAGCCAAGCAGGGACACAGTTCTTC. Translated, it gives CASSQAGTQFF.

Notes on this clonotype: A read error may account for a junction end that differs from germline. The chain links TRBV10-3 to TRBJ2-5, with 9 bases matching TRBD1. CDR1 and CDR2 (germline): ENHRY, SYGVKD. The CDR3 contains 13 residues. CDR3 in DNA: TGTACCATCGGACAGGGGTTACAAGAGACCCAGTACTTC. It yields the protein CTIGQGLQETQYF.

V is TRBV10-1 and J is TRBJ2-4, with TRBD1 matching 7 bases. V was clipped by 7 bases and J by 1 base; unmatched bases: 7. The V gene's germline CDR1 is WNHNN and CDR2 SYGVQD (reference sequence). The CDR3 sequence is 15 residues long. The DNA of the CDR3 is TGCGCCAGCACGTCCGACAGGGATGCCAAAAACATTCAGTACTTC. It specifies CASTSDRDAKNIQYF.

The chain uses TRBV11-2 and TRBJ2-7; D unresolved. In germline, CDR1 is SGHAT, CDR2 FQNNGV. V dropped 5 bases and J dropped 4 bases, with 12 bases sitting between them. The CDR3 is made up of 13 amino acids. The CDR3 region has the DNA TGTGCCAGCAGCCTACGGAAAACATACGAGCAGTACTTC. It specifies CASSLRKTYEQYF.

This clonotype was seen at least ten times. The genes are TRBV3-1 and TRBJ2-3; D possibly corresponds to TRBD1 (5 bases). The CDR3 is 21 residues long. Trimming took 3 bases from V and 0 from J, leaving 28 bases between them. Germline CDR1 LGHDT, CDR2 YNNKEL (reference sequence). In nucleotides, the CDR3 is TGTGCCAGCAGCCATCCCCCGGCAGGGTACAAAGCCCAAGAAAGCACAGATACGCAGTATTTT. Amino acid sequence: CASSHPPAGYKAQESTDTQYF.

The genes are TRBV29-1 and TRBJ2-7; no firm D call. In germline, CDR1 is SQVTM, CDR2 ANQGSEA. V dropped 3 bases and J dropped 0 bases, with 12 bases sitting between them. The CDR3 has 14 amino acids. DNA for the CDR3: TGCAGCGTTGAGATCTACAGTAGCTCCTACGAGCAGTACTTC. Its translation: CSVEIYSSSYEQYF.